This TCR beta chain was captured in a study of blood T cell repertoires in COVID-19. Study background: The study drew acute and convalescent COVID-19 samples from the United States, Italy and Spain. PBMCs, B-cell-depleted T cells, or T cells provided the cDNA or gDNA that made up the material.

Study processing details: Reference gene primer amplification yielded estimated nucleated cell counts. The method was immunoSEQ multiplex PCR; TCRdb's version includes in-frame clones alone and lacks a portion of them. The V and J calls and the clone size are those of that table, but D and trimming were determined from the DNA. Here the sample spans under 60,000 clones, 79% being singletons. Specimen: peripheral blood. This clonotype was obtained from an older man with acute or convalescent COVID-19.

The CDR3 loop is CASSLAPRGGETQYF. CDR3 nucleotide sequence: TGCGCCAGCAGCTTGGCACCCCGGGGTGGGGAGACCCAGTACTTC. The chain combines TRBV5-1 with TRBJ2-5, with a possible D match to TRBD2 (5 bases). The CDR3 runs 15 residues. Germline CDR1 reads SGHRS; CDR2 reads YFSETQ. V shed 0 bases and J shed 5 bases, with 14 bases lying between them.